What follows are 28 T cell receptor beta chains derived from one specimen sequenced in a study of CD4 T cells in relation to SARS-CoV-2 and coronaviruses. These TCRs' antigens remain unknown. The unexposed donors gave CD4+ T cells in about 2011-2019, prior to COVID-19. The cells were cultured for over eight days before CD4+ T cells were isolated. Data came from immunoSEQ multiplex PCR; TCRdb stores just in-frame clones and leaves some out. This sample has approximately 17,000 clones, with roughly 80% found just once. The sample was CD4+ T cells from PBMCs, cultured in vitro. The receptors here all came from a human donor in good health.

This chain links TRBV19 with TRBJ1-2; possibly TRBD1 for D (5 bases). The CDR3 spans 14 residues. The V gene lost 5 bases and the J gene lost 5 bases, with 15 bases spanning the gap. Germline V gene lookup returns CDR1 LNHDA and CDR2 SQIVND (reference sequence). CDR3 in amino acids: CASSGGIDQYGYTF. Written as DNA, the CDR3 is TGTGCCAGTAGTGGGGGGATAGATCAGTATGGCTACACCTTC.

The gene calls are TRBV9 and TRBJ2-5; D not certain. V lost 0 bases to trimming and J lost 2 bases, with 5 bases between them. The CDR3 contains 13 residues. Germline assignment: CDR1 SGDLS and CDR2 YYNGEE. The CDR3 loop is CASSVDRQETQYF. CDR3 DNA: TGTGCCAGCAGCGTAGACCGGCAAGAGACCCAGTACTTC.

The chain has TRBV6-5 and TRBJ1-4, with D uncertain. In germline, CDR1 is MNHEY, CDR2 SVGAGI. The V end lost 6 bases, the J end lost 8 bases, and 16 bases lay between the germline ends. This CDR3 has 14 amino acids. This CDR3 reads CASSKAGRIEKLFF. The CDR3 nucleotides are TGTGCCAGCAGCAAAGCCGGACGAATCGAAAAACTGTTTTTT.

V gene TRBV7-3 combines with J gene TRBJ2-5; D ambiguous. V was shortened by 0 bases and J by 3 bases, with 5 bases between the two germline ends. The CDR3 spans 13 residues. Germline assignment: CDR1 SGHTA and CDR2 FQGTGA. In DNA, the CDR3 is TGTGCCAGCAGCTTAACGAGAGAAGAGACCCAGTACTTC. This translates into CASSLTREETQYF. Full variable domain (rest looked up from reference TRBV7-3 and TRBJ2-5): GAGVSQTPSNKVTEKGKYVELRCDPISGHTALYWYRQSLGQGPEFLIYFQGTGAADDSGLPNDRFFAVRPEGSVSTLKIQRTERGDSAVYLCASSLTREETQYFGPGTRLLVL.

The J gene is TRBJ2-7, the V gene TRBV4-1, with D tentatively TRBD1 or TRBD2 (5 bases each). The CDR3 consists of 16 residues. Per the germline V gene, CDR1 is MGHRA and CDR2 is YSYEKL. With 4 bases removed from V and 3 bases from J, the gap between germline ends came to 19 bases. This CDR3 reads CASSRSAGVTGYEQYF. CDR3 DNA sequence: TGCGCCAGCAGCCGGAGTGCCGGGGTAACAGGCTACGAGCAGTACTTC.

CDR3 nucleotide sequence: TGCAGCGTTGCAATCCAAGAGACCCAGTACTTC. Protein: CSVAIQETQYF. The J gene is TRBJ2-5, the V gene TRBV29-1; no firm D call. The CDR3 is made up of 11 amino acids. The germline gives CDR1 SQVTM, CDR2 ANQGSEA. V was shortened by 4 bases and J by 1 base, with 4 bases between the two germline ends.

The chain has TRBV7-2 and TRBJ2-1; D is ambiguous. The germline V and J ends were trimmed by 5 bases and 8 bases, with 7 bases remaining between them. The CDR3 covers 11 residues. Looked up from germline, CDR1 is SGHTA and CDR2 is FQGNSA. In DNA form, the CDR3 reads TGTGCCAGCAGCCCTTATTATGAGCAGTTCTTC. Residues: CASSPYYEQFF.

This chain connects TRBV25-1 to TRBJ1-2; D gene unclear. The CDR3 spans 13 residues. CDR1 is MGHDK and CDR2 is SYGVNS in the germline V gene. With 3 bases removed from V and 0 bases from J, the gap between germline ends came to 5 bases. The chain's CDR3 is CASSDGANYGYTF. As DNA, the CDR3 is TGTGCCAGCAGTGACGGGGCTAACTATGGCTACACCTTC.

V and J are TRBV9 and TRBJ2-3; TRBD1 or TRBD2 may be the D gene (5 bases each). CDR3 length equals 16 residues. Per the germline V gene, CDR1 is SGDLS and CDR2 is YYNGEE. The V and J ends lost 3 bases and 4 bases respectively, with 18 bases between them. The CDR3 DNA is TGTGCCAGCAGCGACACCGGGACCCTCGGGGCAGATACGCAGTATTTT. This sequence encodes CASSDTGTLGADTQYF.

Only one count was recorded for this clone. CDR3 nucleotides: TGTGCCAGCAGTTGGCTCTCTGACACCGGGGAGCTGTTTTTT. Amino acids: CASSWLSDTGELFF. The rearrangement uses TRBV6-6 and TRBJ2-2, with D unclear. Germline lookup yields CDR1 MNHNY and CDR2 SVGAGI (reference sequence). Deletions cut 4 bases from V and 3 bases from J, with 9 bases between. The CDR3 contains 14 residues.

The chain employs TRBV4-1 and TRBJ2-7; tentative D call: TRBD2 (6 bases). V shed 1 base and J shed 2 bases, with 15 bases lying between them. The CDR3 extends over 16 amino acids. Germline CDR1 is MGHRA and CDR2 is YSYEKL. The DNA for the CDR3 is TGCGCCAGCAGCCAAGGGGTAGCGGCCTTCACCTACGAGCAGTACTTC. This codes for CASSQGVAAFTYEQYF.

V is TRBV6-6 and J is TRBJ2-5; possible D gene TRBD2, 7 bases. CDR1 and CDR2 from the germline V gene are MNHNY and SVGAGI (reference sequence). The V gene lost 10 bases and the J gene lost 5 bases, with 17 bases spanning the gap. This CDR3 is built from 13 residues. This CDR3 is CATWGGLGETQYF. The CDR3, as DNA: TGTGCCACCTGGGGGGGGCTGGGGGAGACCCAGTACTTC.

The J gene is TRBJ1-6, the V gene TRBV6-5, with no clear D. This CDR3 spans 16 amino acids. V was pared by 0 bases and J by 0 bases, with 6 bases between. Germline lookup yields CDR1 MNHEY and CDR2 SVGAGI. The CDR3 loop reads CASSYSPGSYNSPLHF. The CDR3 bases are TGTGCCAGCAGTTACTCTCCCGGCTCCTATAATTCACCCCTCCACTTT.

This chain connects TRBV19 to TRBJ1-2, with TRBD1 matching over 7 bases. The CDR3 length is 15 residues. CDR1 LNHDA and CDR2 SQIVND come from the germline V gene (reference sequence). The V segment lost 1 base and the J segment 6 bases; nucleotides outside the gene matches: 8. CDR3 residues: CASSIGDRAANGYTF. In nucleotides, the CDR3 is TGTGCCAGTAGTATAGGTGACAGGGCGGCAAATGGCTACACCTTC.

The gene calls are TRBV7-6 and TRBJ2-2; tentative D call: TRBD1 (5 bases). The CDR3 is made up of 15 amino acids. Trimming took 5 bases from V and 8 from J, leaving 18 bases between them. Per the germline V gene, CDR1 is SGHVS and CDR2 is FNYEAQ. CDR3 region: CASSQYKGISGELFF. The CDR3 nucleotides are TGTGCCAGCAGCCAATACAAGGGGATTTCAGGGGAGCTGTTTTTT.

The chain has TRBV3-1 (or the pseudogene TRBV3-2) and TRBJ2-5, with TRBD2 as a possible D gene (6 bases). The CDR3 runs to 12 residues. In germline, CDR1 is LGHDT, CDR2 YNNKEL (reference sequence). The V gene lost 11 bases and the J gene lost 3 bases, with 13 bases spanning the gap. CDR3 sequence reads: CAVWGGKETQYF. CDR3 DNA: TGTGCCGTATGGGGCGGGAAAGAGACCCAGTACTTC.

This clone was seen only once. V gene TRBV7-2 combines with J gene TRBJ2-7, with 7 bases that match TRBD2. Germline V gene lookup returns CDR1 SGHTA and CDR2 FQGNSA. After removal of 5 bases from V and 5 bases from J, the junction contained 12 bases not matched to a gene. This CDR3 comprises 15 residues. The CDR3: CASSTKSREGHEQYF. The CDR3 DNA sequence: TGTGCCAGCAGCACAAAATCCAGGGAGGGCCACGAGCAGTACTTC.

This clone has more than one count but fewer than ten. One end of the junction does not line up with germline, which may come from a read error. The genes are TRBV27 and TRBJ2-2; TRBD2 aligns across 8 bases. This CDR3 region has 14 residues. Germline loops: CDR1 MNHEY, CDR2 SMNVEV (reference sequence). The CDR3 region has the DNA TGTGCCAGCAGACGACTAGCGAATACCGGGGAGCTGTTTTTT. Translation: CASRRLANTGELFF.

The J gene is TRBJ1-5, the V gene TRBV19; no reliable D call. There are 14 residues in the CDR3. Germline V gene lookup returns CDR1 LNHDA and CDR2 SQIVND (reference sequence). V was clipped by 4 bases and J by 7 bases, with 14 bases between them. The chain's CDR3 is CASSTPGGKQPQHF. Written as DNA, the CDR3 is TGTGCCAGTAGTACGCCGGGAGGGAAGCAGCCCCAGCATTTT. Together with reference TRBV19 and TRBJ1-5, the CDR3 gives the full variable domain: DGGITQSPKYLFRKEGQNVTLSCEQNLNHDAMYWYRQDPGQGLRLIYYSQIVNDFQKGDIAEGYSVSREKKESFPLTVTSAQKNPTAFYLCASSTPGGKQPQHFGDGTRLSIL.

The chain recombines TRBV25-1 with TRBJ2-7; TRBD1 matches 9 bases. The V and J ends lost 3 bases and 5 bases, in that order; junction bases with no gene match: 14. The length of the CDR3 is 17 residues. Germline loops: CDR1 MGHDK, CDR2 SYGVNS. The CDR3 nucleotides are TGTGCCAGCAGTGATTTAATACTCGGGACAGGGTTGCACGAGCAGTACTTC. Its translation is CASSDLILGTGLHEQYF.

This clone was seen only a few times. This chain uses TRBV27 with TRBJ2-1; 9 bases line up with TRBD2. The V gene's germline CDR1 is MNHEY and CDR2 SMNVEV (reference sequence). This CDR3 contains 15 residues. The trim removed 6 bases at V and 4 bases at J, leaving 7 bases unmatched. CDR3 protein: CASRRAGGLYNEQFF. The CDR3 region has the DNA TGTGCCAGCAGAAGAGCGGGGGGCCTATACAATGAGCAGTTCTTC.

V gene TRBV7-2 combines with J gene TRBJ1-5; possible D gene TRBD1, 5 bases. The CDR3 runs 14 residues. The V gene's germline CDR1 is SGHTA and CDR2 FQGNSA. V lost 5 bases to trimming and J lost 2 bases, with 10 bases between them. The CDR3 loop is CASSNQGGNQPQHF. CDR3 nucleotide sequence: TGTGCCAGCAGCAACCAGGGTGGCAATCAGCCCCAGCATTTT. Combining the CDR3 with reference TRBV7-2 and TRBJ1-5 gives the whole variable domain GAGVSQSPSNKVTEKGKDVELRCDPISGHTALYWYRQSLGQGLEFLIYFQGNSAPDKSGLPSDRFSAERTGGSVSTLTIQRTQQEDSAVYLCASSNQGGNQPQHFGDGTRLSIL.

The rearrangement uses TRBV6-1 and TRBJ2-5; possibly TRBD1 or TRBD2 for D (5 bases each). Trimming left V 1 base short and J 4 bases short, with 7 bases between. CDR3 length: 13 amino acids. Per the germline V gene, CDR1 is MNHNS and CDR2 is SASEGT. This chain's CDR3 is CASSEERGETQYF. For the CDR3, the DNA is TGTGCCAGCAGTGAAGAGAGGGGAGAGACCCAGTACTTC.

This clone was picked up one time. The chain uses TRBV19 and TRBJ1-5; 7 positions agree with TRBD1. Losses at the gene ends were 1 base for V and 11 bases for J; bases not matched to a gene: 11. The CDR3 length is 15 residues. In germline, CDR1 is LNHDA, CDR2 SQIVND (reference sequence). The CDR3 here is CASSIGEGARRAQHF. The CDR3 DNA sequence: TGTGCCAGTAGTATAGGCGAGGGGGCGCGGAGGGCCCAGCATTTT.

The chain employs TRBV2 and TRBJ1-4; D is ambiguous. The CDR3 has 15 residues. V was shortened by 6 bases and J by 8 bases, with 19 bases between the two germline ends. Germline CDR1 SNHLY, CDR2 FYNNEI. CDR3 residues: CASSVNRGPREKLFF. The CDR3 region has the DNA TGTGCCAGCAGCGTAAACCGTGGGCCGAGGGAAAAACTGTTTTTT.

The rearrangement links TRBV19 to TRBJ2-6, with TRBD1 matching over 7 bases. Germline V CDR1 and CDR2: LNHDA, SQIVND (reference sequence). Trimming removed 4 bases from V and 3 bases from J; junction bases left unmatched: 6. The CDR3 covers 16 residues. CDR3 nucleotide sequence: TGTGCCAGTAGTAAACGACAGGGTGGTGGGGCCAACGTCCTGACTTTC. Residues: CASSKRQGGGANVLTF. Using reference TRBV19 and TRBJ2-6 for the parts outside the CDR3, the full variable domain is DGGITQSPKYLFRKEGQNVTLSCEQNLNHDAMYWYRQDPGQGLRLIYYSQIVNDFQKGDIAEGYSVSREKKESFPLTVTSAQKNPTAFYLCASSKRQGGGANVLTFGAGSRLTVL.

The CDR3 region is CASSDRGVVFEQYF. CDR3 in DNA: TGTGCCAGCAGTGACAGGGGGGTAGTTTTCGAGCAGTACTTC. This chain links TRBV6-1 with TRBJ2-7; TRBD1 might be the D (7 bases). V gave up 3 bases and J gave up 6 bases, with 15 bases separating them. The CDR3 spans 14 residues. Germline V CDR1 and CDR2: MNHNS, SASEGT.

The CDR3 protein is CASSQGGQETQYF. Here the CDR3 DNA reads TGTGCCAGCAGCCAGGGTGGCCAAGAGACCCAGTACTTC. This chain joins TRBV3-1 (or the pseudogene TRBV3-2) and TRBJ2-5, with D unclear. Per germline, CDR1 LGHDT and CDR2 YNNKEL (reference sequence). V dropped 3 bases and J dropped 1 base, with 6 bases sitting between them. The CDR3 is 13 amino acids.